The next 14 T cell receptor beta chains were all read from a single sample in a study of T-cell memory formation after mild COVID-19. TCRdb reprocessed the 5' RACE reads with MiXCR, giving one entry per CDR3 protein. Among around 300,000 distinct CDR3 sequences listed, over 10% were seen once. Sequenced sample: PBMCs or a T cell subset sorted from them (not recorded which). The receptors shown here come from a man younger than 30 who had mild COVID-19 (a few samples of this study predate the infection). Cell type and time point are not known.

Many counts were recorded for this clonotype. The CDR3 loop is CATSLTGTGLNSPLHF. CDR3 sequence (DNA): TGTGCCACCAGCTTGACCGGGACAGGCCTCAATTCACCCCTCCACTTT. The V gene is TRBV28, the J gene TRBJ1-6, with TRBD1 identical over 8 bases. From germline, CDR1 is MDHEN and CDR2 SYDVKM. With 10 bases clipped from V and 7 bases from J, the junction kept 15 bases outside the gene matches. CDR3 length: 16 amino acids.

V gene TRBV15 combines with J gene TRBJ1-3; D is possibly TRBD1 (5 bases). CDR3 length: 16 residues. V lost 0 bases, J lost 2 bases, and 11 bases lay in between. CDR1 and CDR2 from the germline V gene are LNHNV and YYDKDF (reference sequence). Written as DNA, the CDR3 is TGTGCCACCAGCAGAGATCCGGACAACCCTGGAAACACCATATATTTT. Its protein product is CATSRDPDNPGNTIYF.

This sequence joins TRBV19 and TRBJ2-3; D gene unclear. The length of the CDR3 is 14 residues. V was clipped by 7 bases and J by 2 bases, with 13 bases between them. Per germline, CDR1 LNHDA and CDR2 SQIVND (reference sequence). The CDR3 nucleotides read TGTGCCAGTACTGGCGGAAAGTTCACAGATACGCAGTATTTT. Residues: CASTGGKFTDTQYF.

The rearrangement links TRBV6-6 to TRBJ2-7, with D uncertain. The V end lost 3 bases, the J end lost 3 bases, and 15 bases lay between the germline ends. CDR1 is MNHNY and CDR2 is SVGAGI in the germline V gene (reference sequence). The CDR3 runs 15 residues. CDR3 DNA sequence: TGTGCCAGCAGTTATTCAATGCACCCCGACTACGAGCAGTACTTC. Encoded protein: CASSYSMHPDYEQYF.

This clonotype was observed many times. An end of the junction does not agree with germline; a read error may underlie this. The chain carries TRBV7-7 and TRBJ2-3; 8 positions agree with TRBD2. The CDR3 has 13 amino acids. In germline, CDR1 is SSHAT, CDR2 FNYEAQ (reference sequence). The DNA for the CDR3 is TGTGCTAGCAGCTCTGCGGGGGGTGATACGCAGTATTTT. It translates to CASSSAGGDTQYF.

The chain employs TRBV4-1 and TRBJ2-5, with TRBD2 matching over 7 bases. The CDR3 loop spans 15 amino acids. The germline gives CDR1 MGHRA, CDR2 YSYEKL. The junction had 7 bases not matched to a gene; V was cut back by 4 bases and J by 2 bases. CDR3 nucleotides: TGCGCCAGCAGCCGGCCCGGGGGGAGTCAAGAGACCCAGTACTTC. This encodes CASSRPGGSQETQYF.

This clonotype was detected ten times or more. The chain uses TRBV28 and TRBJ2-1; 7 bases are a match to TRBD2. V lost 8 bases and J lost 0; bases outside the gene matches: 4. Germline V gene data show CDR1 as MDHEN and CDR2 as SYDVKM. The CDR3 spans 14 residues. CDR3 in DNA: TGTGCCAGCGTAGGCGGGAGCTCCTACAATGAGCAGTTCTTC. Translation: CASVGGSSYNEQFF.

This clonotype appeared a few times. The chain has TRBV5-1 and TRBJ2-5; maybe TRBD2 (6 bases). The length of the CDR3 is 15 residues. The ends were cut back, 0 bases at V and 5 bases at J, with 14 bases in the middle. From germline, CDR1 is SGHRS and CDR2 YFSETQ. The CDR3: CASSLEPGDTETQYF. DNA for the CDR3: TGCGCCAGCAGCTTGGAACCGGGAGATACGGAGACCCAGTACTTC.

This clonotype has only a few counts. The chain uses TRBV24-1 and TRBJ1-3, with D uncertain. The V gene lost 0 bases and the J gene lost 0 bases, with 11 bases spanning the gap. The CDR3 runs 17 residues. CDR1 is KGHDR, CDR2 SFDVKD, per germline. The CDR3 spells CATSDLFGRSSGNTIYF. The CDR3 region has the DNA TGTGCCACCAGTGATTTGTTTGGGCGAAGCTCTGGAAACACCATATATTTT.

This chain links TRBV6-5 with TRBJ1-2; 12 bases are shared with TRBD1. Trimming cost V 7 bases and J 4 bases; bases outside gene matches: 13. This CDR3 region has 17 residues. Germline lookup yields CDR1 MNHEY and CDR2 SVGAGI. The CDR3 DNA is TGTGCCAGCACCTCAAGCCCCGGGACAGGGGGCTTCTATGGCTACACCTTC. This encodes CASTSSPGTGGFYGYTF.

This clonotype was counted a few times. The chain combines TRBV12-3 or TRBV12-4 with TRBJ1-5; no reliable D call. Deletions cut 3 bases from V and 2 bases from J, with 11 bases between. This CDR3 spans 15 amino acids. The CDR3: CASSFAHGRNQPQHF. The CDR3, as DNA: TGTGCCAGCAGTTTCGCTCACGGACGCAATCAGCCCCAGCATTTT.

The chain employs TRBV5-1 and TRBJ2-3; 10 nucleotides match TRBD1. CDR1 and CDR2 from the germline V gene are SGHRS and YFSETQ. V shed 0 bases and J 4 bases; nucleotides not matched to a gene: 5. The CDR3 length is 16 residues. CDR3 sequence reads: CASSLVHGQGADTQYF. The CDR3 DNA reads as TGCGCCAGCAGCTTGGTTCATGGACAGGGGGCAGATACGCAGTATTTT. Supplemented by reference TRBV5-1 and TRBJ2-3, the full variable domain reads KAGVTQTPRYLIKTRGQQVTLSCSPISGHRSVSWYQQTPGQGLQFLFEYFSETQRNKGNFPGRFSGRQFSNSRSEMNVSTLELGDSALYLCASSLVHGQGADTQYFGPGTRLTVL.

The J gene is TRBJ2-3, the V gene TRBV24-1; weak D call: TRBD1 (6 bases). Per germline, CDR1 KGHDR and CDR2 SFDVKD. The CDR3 is made up of 14 amino acids. The V and J ends lost 3 bases and 4 bases respectively, with 10 bases between them. The CDR3 reads CATSDKGVADTQYF. The CDR3 nucleotides read TGTGCCACCAGTGATAAGGGGGTAGCAGATACGCAGTATTTT.

A few counts support this clonotype. The rearrangement links TRBV12-5 to TRBJ1-5; D remains ambiguous. The CDR3 loop spans 15 amino acids. The germline V gene encodes CDR1 LGHNT and CDR2 FRNRAP. V was pared by 5 bases and J by 5 bases, with 16 bases between. The CDR3 protein is CASGQTGYRDQPQHF. The CDR3 DNA is TGTGCTAGTGGTCAAACGGGGTACCGGGATCAGCCCCAGCATTTT. The whole variable domain, filled in from reference TRBV12-5 and TRBJ1-5, reads DARVTQTPRHKVTEMGQEVTMRCQPILGHNTVFWYRQTMMQGLELLAYFRNRAPLDDSGMPKDRFSAEMPDATLATLKIQPSEPRDSAVYFCASGQTGYRDQPQHFGDGTRLSIL.